These 29 T cell receptor beta chains originate from one sample sequenced in a study of T cells in Graves' hyperthyroidism and ophthalmopathy. Template material for amplifying TCR beta CDR3 regions consisted of RNA transcripts. A set of HTBI primers served as the primers for a first-round RT-PCR of the TCR CDR3. MiXCR, applied by TCRdb to the multiplex PCR reads, yields one record per CDR3 protein. The sample lists around 400,000 distinct CDR3 sequences, approximately 13% occurring once. The sequenced sample consisted of blood. The receptors shown here come from a young woman with Graves' hyperthyroidism.

This clonotype showed up just a few times. The chain has TRBV4-1 and TRBJ2-3; possible D gene TRBD2, 6 bases. Trimming removed 0 bases at V and 0 bases at J, with 10 bases between. This CDR3 has 16 amino acids. Germline values: CDR1 MGHRA, CDR2 YSYEKL. The CDR3 sequence: CASSQDGGISTDTQYF. The CDR3 DNA sequence: TGCGCCAGCAGCCAAGATGGAGGGATTAGCACAGATACGCAGTATTTT.

The sample holds a few counts of this clonotype. This rearrangement joins TRBV5-1 to TRBJ1-4; the D gene is possibly TRBD1 (6 bases). The germline V gene has CDR1 SGHRS and CDR2 YFSETQ. V was pared by 4 bases and J by 7 bases, with 14 bases between. The CDR3 covers 14 residues. CDR3 residues: CASSGWGASEKLFF. The CDR3 nucleotides read TGCGCCAGCAGCGGATGGGGGGCGAGTGAAAAACTGTTTTTT.

Many counts were recorded for this clonotype. The chain uses TRBV12-3 or TRBV12-4 and TRBJ1-3; D call uncertain. The V and J ends lost 2 bases and 7 bases respectively, with 12 bases between them. The CDR3 has 14 residues. The CDR3 is CASSLRPRSNTIYF. CDR3 DNA: TGTGCCAGCAGTTTACGCCCCCGAAGCAACACCATATATTTT.

This clonotype was seen many times. In nucleotides, the CDR3 is TGTGCCACCAGTGATTCGGGAGATCAGCCCCAGCATTTT. It translates to CATSDSGDQPQHF. The chain has TRBV24-1 and TRBJ1-5; D unclear. Germline lookup yields CDR1 KGHDR and CDR2 SFDVKD. Between the trimmed V and J ends, which lost 2 bases and 5 bases, there was a span of 6 bases. The CDR3 contains 13 residues.

The chain joins TRBV19 to TRBJ1-1; D may be TRBD1 (5 bases). Trimming took off 6 bases at V and 5 bases at J, with 13 bases between the two ends. The CDR3 totals 13 residues. Germline values: CDR1 LNHDA, CDR2 SQIVND (reference sequence). The CDR3 DNA sequence: TGTGCCAGTAGCTGGCAGGGCATTACTGAAGCTTTCTTT. Protein product: CASSWQGITEAFF.

This clonotype was seen ten or more times. The chain combines TRBV11-2 with TRBJ2-3; TRBD2 matches at 11 bases. Germline-derived CDR1 and CDR2 are SGHAT and FQNNGV. This CDR3 region has 19 residues. Trimming removed 1 base from V and 0 bases from J; junction bases left unmatched: 9. The CDR3 nucleotides are TGTGCCAGCAGCTTAGGTATCGGACTAGCGGGTATTAGCACAGATACGCAGTATTTT. As protein: CASSLGIGLAGISTDTQYF.

The CDR3 spells CASSPGTSGRVQFF. Here the CDR3 DNA reads TGTGCCAGCAGCCCCGGGACTAGCGGGAGGGTGCAGTTCTTC. The chain carries TRBV11-3 and TRBJ2-1; 16 positions match TRBD2. The CDR3 covers 14 residues. J gave up 12 bases and V 5 bases, and 4 bases lay outside the gene matches. CDR1 and CDR2 from the germline V gene are SGHNT and YENEEA. The variable domain in full, with the rest retrieved from reference TRBV11-3 and TRBJ2-1, is EAGVVQSPRYKIIEKKQPVAFWCNPISGHNTLYWYLQNLGQGPELLIRYENEEAVDDSQLPKDRFSAERLKGVDSTLKIQPAELGDSAVYLCASSPGTSGRVQFFGPGTRLTVL.

This clonotype was picked up many times. V usage is TRBV7-8 and J usage is TRBJ1-1, with D possibly matching TRBD1 (6 bases). Trimming removed 5 bases from V and 6 bases from J, with 13 bases in between. The CDR3 runs to 13 residues. Germline V lookup: CDR1 SGHVS, CDR2 FQNEAQ. The CDR3 nucleotides read TGTGCCAGCAGCCAACAACAGGGCTCTGAAGCTTTCTTT. Residues: CASSQQQGSEAFF.

There are a few counts of this clonotype. Germline and junction disagree at one end, which may indicate a read error. V gene TRBV6-1 combines with J gene TRBJ2-6, with D perhaps matching TRBD2 (6 bases). CDR1 and CDR2 from the germline V gene are MNHNS and SASEGT. The CDR3 is 18 amino acids. Written as DNA, the CDR3 is TGTGCCAGCAGTGAAACGAGAGGGAGGATTCCTGGAGCCAACGTCCTGACTTTC. It encodes CASSETRGRIPGANVLTF.

A note on this clonotype: A single base separates this from a much larger clone, so it may be a read error. V gene TRBV18 combines with J gene TRBJ2-1; 9 bases are shared with TRBD1. With V trimmed by 8 bases and J by 10 bases, 9 bases remained unmatched. Germline V gives CDR1 KGHSH, CDR2 LQKENI. CDR3 length: 13 residues. The CDR3 nucleotides are TGTGCCAGCCAGGGACAGGGAATGGGCGAGCAGTTCTTC. Its translation is CASQGQGMGEQFF.

The chain carries TRBV7-2 and TRBJ2-3; D possibly matches TRBD1 or TRBD2 (6 bases each). CDR1 SGHTA and CDR2 FQGNSA come from the germline V gene. Trimming cost V 3 bases and J 0 bases, with 13 bases left between them. This CDR3 is 16 amino acids long. The CDR3 DNA is TGTGCCAGCAGCTTTTTCGGGGGCTTGAGCACAGATACGCAGTATTTT. It translates to CASSFFGGLSTDTQYF.

This clonotype appeared a few times. The genes are TRBV6-1 and TRBJ1-4; 7 nucleotides match TRBD1. V shed 3 bases, J shed 7 bases, and the junction held 8 bases outside the gene matches. There are 15 residues in the CDR3. CDR1 is MNHNS and CDR2 is SASEGT in the germline V gene. CDR3 in amino acids: CASSENRGAGEKLFF. The CDR3 DNA sequence: TGTGCCAGCAGTGAGAACAGGGGAGCGGGTGAAAAACTGTTTTTT.

The sample holds many counts of this clonotype. The chain joins TRBV5-1 to TRBJ1-3; 7 nucleotides line up with TRBD1. This CDR3 region has 16 residues. Germline V gene data show CDR1 as SGHRS and CDR2 as YFSETQ. J lost 0 bases, V lost 7 bases, and 10 bases had no gene match. CDR3 in amino acids: CASRQGRSDSGNTIYF. DNA for the CDR3: TGCGCCAGCCGACAGGGCCGGAGCGACTCTGGAAACACCATATATTTT.

This clonotype was seen ten or more times. CDR3 coding DNA: TGCAGTGCTCGGGAGGTGGGTGGGAACACTGAAGCTTTCTTT. Protein: CSAREVGGNTEAFF. The rearrangement links TRBV20-1 to TRBJ1-1; D is undetermined. Trimming took off 5 bases at V and 1 base at J, with 14 bases between the two ends. Per germline, CDR1 DFQATT and CDR2 SNEGSKA (reference sequence). The CDR3 is 14 residues long.

The sample holds a few counts of this clonotype. This chain uses TRBV5-5 with TRBJ1-1; D is undetermined. V lost 4 bases and J 4 bases, leaving 11 bases between the germline ends. Germline assignment: CDR1 SGHKS and CDR2 YYEKEE (reference sequence). This CDR3 has 13 residues. As DNA, the CDR3 is TGTGCCAGCAGCGTCCGACCGATCACTGAAGCTTTCTTT. This gives the protein CASSVRPITEAFF.

This clonotype was seen at least ten times. The chain uses TRBV7-2 and TRBJ2-7; 7 bases map to TRBD2. In germline, CDR1 is SGHTA, CDR2 FQGNSA. The V gene end was trimmed by 7 bases and the J gene end by 0 bases; junction bases not matched to a gene: 12. This CDR3 region has 16 residues. CDR3 amino acids: CASTLQRASGSYEQYF. As DNA, the CDR3 is TGTGCCAGCACCCTACAAAGGGCTAGCGGCTCCTACGAGCAGTACTTC.

At least ten counts were recorded for this clonotype. The rearrangement joins TRBV28 to TRBJ1-5, with 7 bases matching TRBD1. The J segment lost 1 base and the V segment lost 5 bases, leaving 5 bases of the junction unmatched. The CDR3 runs to 15 residues. From germline, CDR1 is MDHEN and CDR2 SYDVKM. The CDR3 here is CASSTGVRSNQPQHF. The CDR3 nucleotides are TGTGCCAGCAGTACAGGGGTACGAAGCAATCAGCCCCAGCATTTT.

This clonotype was detected many times. V is TRBV6-1 and J is TRBJ2-5; a possible D gene is TRBD2 (5 bases). Trimming cost V 7 bases and J 5 bases, with 23 bases left between them. Germline-derived CDR1 and CDR2 are MNHNS and SASEGT. This CDR3 has 16 residues. The CDR3 DNA reads TGTGCCAGCACCCCTGGGAGCGCGGCGGTTAGGGAGACCCAGTACTTC. Translation: CASTPGSAAVRETQYF.

This clonotype was observed many times. V and J are TRBV28 and TRBJ1-5, with D possibly matching TRBD1 (5 bases). Trimming left V 5 bases short and J 5 bases short, with 13 bases between. CDR1 is MDHEN and CDR2 is SYDVKM in the germline V gene. The CDR3 runs 14 residues. The CDR3 DNA sequence: TGTGCCAGCAGTCTCGACAGTCCCCATCAGCCCCAGCATTTT. It specifies CASSLDSPHQPQHF.

Ten or more counts support this clonotype. The rearrangement links TRBV30 to TRBJ2-3; D not resolved. Germline CDR1 and CDR2: GTSNPN and SVGIG (reference sequence). Trimming removed 7 bases from V and 6 bases from J, with 14 bases in between. The CDR3 is made up of 12 amino acids. CDR3 sequence: CASSRMGDTQYF. DNA for the CDR3: TGTGCCTCCTCTCGTATGGGGGATACGCAGTATTTT.

The chain combines TRBV7-9 with TRBJ1-6, with D possibly being TRBD1 (5 bases). Germline CDR1 is SEHNR and CDR2 is FQNEAQ (reference sequence). Trimming left V 1 base short and J 9 bases short, with 10 bases between. The CDR3 is 14 amino acids. The CDR3 coding sequence is TGTGCCAGCAGCTTAGGGGGCGGGGGTTCACCCCTCCACTTT. It is translated as CASSLGGGGSPLHF.

This clonotype occurred many times. This chain connects TRBV5-8 to TRBJ1-6; the D gene is possibly TRBD1 (6 bases). The CDR3 sequence is 14 residues long. Germline lookup yields CDR1 SGHTS and CDR2 YDEGEE. The V gene lost 2 bases and the J gene lost 6 bases, with 9 bases spanning the gap. CDR3 DNA sequence: TGTGCCAGCAGCTTACAGGGTCCTAATTCACCCCTCCACTTT. Translating gives CASSLQGPNSPLHF.

This clonotype was observed many times. One junction end disagrees with the germline gene, perhaps due to a read error. The chain carries TRBV6-2 or TRBV6-3 and TRBJ2-5; 7 nucleotides agree with TRBD2. This CDR3 region has 15 residues. CDR1 is MNHEY and CDR2 is SVGEGT in the germline V gene. Here the CDR3 reads CASSDSTSRAETQYF. The DNA of the CDR3 is TGTGCCAGCAGTGACTCGACTAGCAGGGCGGAGACCCAGTACTTC.

The chain couples TRBV5-1 to TRBJ2-3; the D gene is possibly TRBD1 (6 bases). This CDR3 region has 19 residues. V was cut by 4 bases and J by 2 bases, with 26 bases left in between. Germline V gene lookup returns CDR1 SGHRS and CDR2 YFSETQ. In DNA form, the CDR3 reads TGCGCCAGCAGCCATACATTAAATACAGGGATGTCAGCCACAGATACGCAGTATTTT. This translates into CASSHTLNTGMSATDTQYF.

This clonotype was seen repeatedly, ten times or more. The chain carries TRBV28 and TRBJ1-5, with a possible D match to TRBD1 (5 bases). Per germline, CDR1 MDHEN and CDR2 SYDVKM. The CDR3 is 15 residues long. Trimming stripped 6 bases from V and 4 bases from J, with 16 bases between. The CDR3 loop reads CASSLAGSLNQPQHF. The CDR3, as DNA: TGTGCCAGCAGCTTGGCAGGGAGTTTGAATCAGCCCCAGCATTTT.

This clonotype has a count of ten or more. V is TRBV18 and J is TRBJ2-7; D possibly corresponds to TRBD1 (6 bases). The V end lost 1 base, the J end lost 2 bases, and 9 bases lay between the germline ends. Per the germline V gene, CDR1 is KGHSH and CDR2 is LQKENI. The CDR3 totals 14 residues. The CDR3 nucleotides are TGTGCCAGCTCACCACGGGGACAAACCTACGAGCAGTACTTC. It is translated as CASSPRGQTYEQYF.

The V call is TRBV6-2 or TRBV6-3, the J call TRBJ1-2; D is undetermined. The CDR3 covers 15 residues. V lost 5 bases and J lost 4, with 17 bases in between. Germline V gene data show CDR1 as MNHEY and CDR2 as SVGEGT. The CDR3 sequence: CASSASLQVLYGYTF. DNA for the CDR3: TGTGCCAGCAGTGCTTCCCTCCAGGTTCTCTATGGCTACACCTTC.

This clonotype was picked up many times. This chain connects TRBV2 to TRBJ2-1; TRBD2 might be the D (6 bases). Germline loops: CDR1 SNHLY, CDR2 FYNNEI. The CDR3 sequence is 15 residues long. V was trimmed by 7 bases and J by 0 bases, leaving 13 bases between them. In nucleotides, the CDR3 is TGTGCCAGCATCTCCCGGCGGGGCTCCTACAATGAGCAGTTCTTC. Translated: CASISRRGSYNEQFF.

At least ten counts were recorded for this clonotype. V and J are TRBV15 and TRBJ2-6, with TRBD2 matching 10 bases. Germline CDR1 and CDR2: LNHNV and YYDKDF (reference sequence). V lost 3 bases to trimming and J lost 0 bases; unmatched junction nucleotides: 5. This CDR3 is built from 18 residues. CDR3 sequence (DNA): TGTGCCACCAGCAGTGGGACTAGCGCCTCCTCTGGGGCCAACGTCCTGACTTTC. It encodes CATSSGTSASSGANVLTF.